The 19 T cell receptor beta chains listed next were all sequenced from one sample in a study of T cells after yellow fever vaccination. A single record per CDR3 protein comes from TCRdb applying MiXCR to the 5' RACE reads. This sample has about 300,000 distinct CDR3 sequences, with about 4% found just once. The source material was PBMCs, sampled 5 days after the yellow fever booster vaccination. The receptors originated from a man aged 18 to 30 who received the YFV17D yellow fever vaccine.

The rearrangement uses TRBV15 and TRBJ1-1; maybe TRBD1 (5 bases). Germline V gene lookup returns CDR1 LNHNV and CDR2 YYDKDF (reference sequence). CDR3 size: 15 residues. V was trimmed by 2 bases and J by 3 bases, leaving 13 bases between them. CDR3 protein: CATSRPRGGDTEAFF. CDR3 sequence (DNA): TGTGCCACCAGCAGACCCCGGGGGGGGGACACTGAAGCTTTCTTT.

This chain uses TRBV9 with TRBJ2-1, with 7 bases matching TRBD1. V shed 4 bases and J 8 bases; nucleotides not matched to a gene: 6. The CDR3 extends over 13 amino acids. Germline values: CDR1 SGDLS, CDR2 YYNGEE. The CDR3 spells CASSPGTADEQFF. Written as DNA, the CDR3 is TGTGCCAGCAGCCCCGGGACAGCGGATGAGCAGTTCTTC.

This clonotype was seen more than once but under ten times. V is TRBV20-1 and J is TRBJ2-7; 9 bases align to TRBD1. Per germline, CDR1 DFQATT and CDR2 SNEGSKA (reference sequence). The CDR3 length is 18 residues. The V segment lost 3 bases and the J segment 0 bases; nucleotides outside the gene matches: 15. CDR3 DNA: TGCAGTGCTAGCCGGGACAGGGTCTTTCAAACCTTCTCCTACGAGCAGTACGTC. It is translated as CSASRDRVFQTFSYEQYV.

This chain uses TRBV9 with TRBJ2-5, with TRBD1 identical over 8 bases. With 4 bases clipped from V and 5 bases from J, the junction kept 7 bases outside the gene matches. The CDR3 totals 14 residues. The germline V gene encodes CDR1 SGDLS and CDR2 YYNGEE. The CDR3 here is CASSQRTGPETQYF. The CDR3 DNA is TGTGCCAGCAGCCAAAGGACAGGGCCGGAGACCCAGTACTTC. Together with reference TRBV9 and TRBJ2-5, the CDR3 gives the full variable domain: DSGVTQTPKHLITATGQRVTLRCSPRSGDLSVYWYQQSLDQGLQFLIQYYNGEERAKGNILERFSAQQFPDLHSELNLSSLELGDSALYFCASSQRTGPETQYFGPGTRLLVL.

This clonotype was recorded many times. J is TRBJ2-7 and V is TRBV4-2; the D gene is possibly TRBD2 (5 bases). This CDR3 spans 16 amino acids. The germline gives CDR1 LGHNA, CDR2 YNFKEQ. The V gene lost 0 bases and the J gene lost 0 bases, with 12 bases spanning the gap. This CDR3 is CASSQDPGERSYEQYF. The CDR3 DNA is TGTGCCAGCAGCCAAGATCCCGGGGAGCGCTCCTACGAGCAGTACTTC.

The chain combines TRBV7-2 with TRBJ2-3; D might be TRBD1 or TRBD2, each matching 5 bases. Trimming pared 2 bases from V and 4 bases from J, leaving 16 bases between. The CDR3 is 16 amino acids. CDR1 and CDR2 from the germline V gene are SGHTA and FQGNSA. The CDR3 region is CASSLRGDGGSDTQYF. Written as DNA, the CDR3 is TGTGCCAGCAGCTTAAGGGGTGATGGGGGTTCAGATACGCAGTATTTT.

This clonotype has a count of ten or more. V gene TRBV7-2 combines with J gene TRBJ2-3; 13 bases align to TRBD2. CDR1 is SGHTA, CDR2 FQGNSA, per germline. CDR3 length: 17 residues. V was clipped by 3 bases and J by 3 bases; unmatched bases: 6. As DNA, the CDR3 is TGTGCCAGCAGCTTCCTCCGACTAGCGGGGGGTACAGATACGCAGTATTTT. This encodes CASSFLRLAGGTDTQYF. Supplemented by reference TRBV7-2 and TRBJ2-3, the full variable domain reads GAGVSQSPSNKVTEKGKDVELRCDPISGHTALYWYRQSLGQGLEFLIYFQGNSAPDKSGLPSDRFSAERTGGSVSTLTIQRTQQEDSAVYLCASSFLRLAGGTDTQYFGPGTRLTVL.

This clonotype was observed many times. The gene calls are TRBV7-2 and TRBJ2-5; 10 bases agree with TRBD2. J lost 5 bases, V lost 5 bases, and 11 bases had no gene match. This CDR3 is 16 amino acids long. Germline CDR1 and CDR2: SGHTA and FQGNSA. The CDR3 sequence is CASSQPKRGGEETQYF. In nucleotides, the CDR3 is TGTGCCAGCAGCCAGCCCAAGCGGGGGGGCGAGGAGACCCAGTACTTC.

This clonotype was seen repeatedly, ten times or more. V and J are TRBV27 and TRBJ1-2, with D unresolved. Germline CDR1 and CDR2: MNHEY and SMNVEV (reference sequence). The CDR3 loop spans 14 amino acids. V was clipped by 5 bases and J by 4 bases, with 14 bases between them. CDR3 nucleotide sequence: TGTGCCAGCAGTCCCTGGGAAAGCCTCTATGGCTACACCTTC. It yields the protein CASSPWESLYGYTF.

This clonotype showed up many times. V gene TRBV12-3 or TRBV12-4 combines with J gene TRBJ2-7; 7 bases are a match to TRBD2. The length of the CDR3 is 12 residues. J gave up 3 bases and V 9 bases, and 5 bases lay outside the gene matches. The CDR3 loop is CASGEGFYEQYF. The DNA of the CDR3 is TGTGCCAGTGGGGAGGGTTTCTACGAGCAGTACTTC.

The chain joins TRBV7-9 to TRBJ2-7; a possible D gene is TRBD1 (5 bases). The CDR3 consists of 12 residues. The ends were cut back, 6 bases at V and 12 bases at J, with 18 bases in the middle. Looked up from germline, CDR1 is SEHNR and CDR2 is FQNEAQ (reference sequence). The CDR3 nucleotides read TGTGCCAGCAGGAGGACATTCCCCCAAACGTACGTC. Translated, it gives CASRRTFPQTYV.

The V gene is TRBV14, the J gene TRBJ1-6, with D tentatively TRBD1 (5 bases). The V end lost 1 base, the J end lost 0 bases, and 10 bases lay between the germline ends. CDR1 is SGHDN and CDR2 is FVKESK in the germline V gene. This CDR3 contains 17 residues. The CDR3 DNA is TGTGCCAGCAGCCAAGCATGGGGGGACTCCTATAATTCACCCCTCCACTTT. Its protein is CASSQAWGDSYNSPLHF. Full variable domain (rest looked up from reference TRBV14 and TRBJ1-6): EAGVTQFPSHSVIEKGQTVTLRCDPISGHDNLYWYRRVMGKEIKFLLHFVKESKQDESGMPNNRFLAERTGGTYSTLKVQPAELEDSGVYFCASSQAWGDSYNSPLHFGNGTRLTVT.

This clonotype was found many times. V gene TRBV10-1 combines with J gene TRBJ2-1; 9 nucleotides line up with TRBD1. CDR1 and CDR2 (germline): WNHNN, SYGVQD (reference sequence). The length of the CDR3 is 13 residues. The V and J ends lost 6 bases and 8 bases, in that order; junction bases with no gene match: 5. CDR3 in amino acids: CASRGQGDHEQFF. The DNA for the CDR3 is TGCGCCAGCAGGGGACAGGGTGACCATGAGCAGTTCTTC.

A few counts support this clonotype. The chain has TRBV20-1 and TRBJ2-5, with 9 positions matching TRBD2. The CDR3 is made up of 16 amino acids. From germline, CDR1 is DFQATT and CDR2 SNEGSKA (reference sequence). J was trimmed by 5 bases and V by 3 bases; bases with no gene match: 13. The CDR3, as DNA: TGCAGTGCTAGGGCCCTAGCGGGGTCCACCTGGGAGACCCAGTACTTC. It translates to CSARALAGSTWETQYF.

The chain employs TRBV7-2 and TRBJ2-7, with a possible D match to TRBD2 (6 bases). CDR3 length: 13 amino acids. Per the germline V gene, CDR1 is SGHTA and CDR2 is FQGNSA. The V end lost 5 bases, the J end lost 3 bases, and 11 bases lay between the germline ends. The CDR3 bases are TGTGCCAGCAGCAAAACAGCGGGCTACGAGCAGTACGTC. Protein product: CASSKTAGYEQYV.

This clonotype has just a few counts. This sequence joins TRBV6-5 and TRBJ2-5; 10 nucleotides align to TRBD1. This CDR3 has 16 residues. The ends lost 4 bases at V and 4 bases at J; junction bases unmatched: 9. Germline CDR1 and CDR2: MNHEY and SVGAGI. Here the CDR3 DNA reads TGTGCCAGCAGTTGGGCAGACAGGGGGCGGGGAGAGACCCAGTACTTC. Protein product: CASSWADRGRGETQYF.

This clonotype was detected many times. The chain links TRBV15 to TRBJ2-1; the D call may be TRBD1 or TRBD2 (5 bases each). V was clipped by 1 base and J by 6 bases, with 10 bases between them. Germline V lookup: CDR1 LNHNV, CDR2 YYDKDF (reference sequence). The CDR3 consists of 14 residues. CDR3: CATSRVGAGNEQFF. CDR3 DNA sequence: TGTGCCACCAGCAGAGTAGGGGCGGGCAATGAGCAGTTCTTC.

This clonotype was observed a handful of times. The J gene is TRBJ1-2, the V gene TRBV6-2 or TRBV6-3; D is undetermined. The CDR3 extends over 15 amino acids. V was trimmed by 0 bases and J by 5 bases, leaving 13 bases between them. Germline assignment: CDR1 MNHEY and CDR2 SVGEGT. As DNA, the CDR3 is TGTGCCAGCAGTTACTCGAGTACAGCTCCTTATGGCTACACCTTC. Its translation is CASSYSSTAPYGYTF.

The table lists this clonotype with a few counts. The V gene is TRBV15, the J gene TRBJ2-5, with a tentative D call TRBD2 (7 bases). Looked up from germline, CDR1 is LNHNV and CDR2 is YYDKDF (reference sequence). The CDR3 runs to 16 residues. V dropped 1 base and J dropped 3 bases, with 15 bases sitting between them. The CDR3 DNA follows: TGTGCCACCAGCAGAGGGACGGGGGGCGATAAAGAGACCCAGTACTTC. This gives the protein CATSRGTGGDKETQYF.